The T cell receptor beta chain under discussion was sequenced for a study of cytomegalovirus exposure and HLA in healthy donors. The CDR3 runs to 12 residues. V was pared by 3 bases and J by 5 bases, with 1 base of the junction left unmatched. CDR1 is SGHDN and CDR2 is FVKESK in the germline V gene. Study conclusions and caveats: Reportedly, diagnosis of cytomegalovirus status by the classifier showed high specificity and sensitivity. Cytomegalovirus association was listed for about 180 TCR beta chains.

With respect to this clone: The target antigen is unknown.

The PCR ran on 60 Vbeta and 13 Jbeta primers. Libraries were prepared by immunoSEQ multiplex PCR; TCRdb keeps only in-frame clonotypes and omits some of them. Of approximately 110,000 clones in the sample, 74% were seen once. Material for sequencing was PBMCs. V gene TRBV14 combines with J gene TRBJ2-7; 7 bases line up with TRBD1. The clonotype comes from a man in his fifties in good health and CMV-seropositive. The CDR3 loop reads CASSHRGNEQYF. CDR3 DNA sequence: TGTGCCAGCAGCCACAGGGGGAACGAGCAGTACTTC.